The clone carrying this T cell receptor beta chain showed up many times. UMIs and a universal primer site were added when TCR cDNA was made by 5'RACE template switching. TCRdb recomputed calls from the 5' RACE reads with MiXCR, one row per CDR3 protein. Here the sample spans roughly 120,000 distinct CDR3 sequences, roughly 8.9% being singletons. The sample originates from a study of T cells after yellow fever vaccination. Study-wide background: Preparation used SMART-Seq v4 Ultra Low Input for the low-cell-number fractions.

This CDR3 contains 13 residues. CDR1 and CDR2 from the germline V gene are SQVTM and ANQGSEA. Trimming removed 3 bases at V and 4 bases at J, with 13 bases between. This clonotype originated in a man aged 25 to 40 who received the YFV17D yellow fever vaccine. The gene calls are TRBV29-1 and TRBJ2-7; tentatively, D is TRBD1 (6 bases). The sample in question was CD8+ T cells sorted from PBMCs, obtained 45 days after the yellow fever booster vaccination. The DNA of the CDR3 is TGCAGCGTTGATTCTGGCAGGGGATACGAGCAGTACTTC. It translates to CSVDSGRGYEQYF.